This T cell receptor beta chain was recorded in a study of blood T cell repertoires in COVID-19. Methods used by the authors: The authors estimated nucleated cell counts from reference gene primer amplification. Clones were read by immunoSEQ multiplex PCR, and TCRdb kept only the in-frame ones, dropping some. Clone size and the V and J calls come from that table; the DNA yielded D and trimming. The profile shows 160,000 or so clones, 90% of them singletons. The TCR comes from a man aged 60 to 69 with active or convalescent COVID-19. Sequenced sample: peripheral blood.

Here the CDR3 DNA reads TGCGCCAGCAAGCGGGGACATTGGGACACCGGGGAGCTGTTTTTT. Residues: CASKRGHWDTGELFF. The chain joins TRBV5-1 to TRBJ2-2, with a weak D call TRBD2 (7 bases). This CDR3 is built from 15 residues. Germline V CDR1 and CDR2: SGHRS, YFSETQ. V lost 6 bases, J lost 3 bases, and 15 bases lay in between. Full variable domain (rest looked up from reference TRBV5-1 and TRBJ2-2): KAGVTQTPRYLIKTRGQQVTLSCSPISGHRSVSWYQQTPGQGLQFLFEYFSETQRNKGNFPGRFSGRQFSNSRSEMNVSTLELGDSALYLCASKRGHWDTGELFFGEGSRLTVL.